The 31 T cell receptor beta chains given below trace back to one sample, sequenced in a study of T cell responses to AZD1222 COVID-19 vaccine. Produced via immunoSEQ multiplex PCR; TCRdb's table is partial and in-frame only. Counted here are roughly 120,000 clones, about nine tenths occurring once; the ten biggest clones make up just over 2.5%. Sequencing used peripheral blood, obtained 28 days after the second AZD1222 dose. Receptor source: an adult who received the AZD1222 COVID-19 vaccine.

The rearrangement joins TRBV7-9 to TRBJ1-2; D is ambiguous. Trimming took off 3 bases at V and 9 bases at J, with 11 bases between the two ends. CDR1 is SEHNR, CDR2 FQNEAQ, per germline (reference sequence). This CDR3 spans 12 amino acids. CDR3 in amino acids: CASSFDGERYTF. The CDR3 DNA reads TGTGCCAGCAGCTTTGACGGGGAGCGCTACACCTTC.

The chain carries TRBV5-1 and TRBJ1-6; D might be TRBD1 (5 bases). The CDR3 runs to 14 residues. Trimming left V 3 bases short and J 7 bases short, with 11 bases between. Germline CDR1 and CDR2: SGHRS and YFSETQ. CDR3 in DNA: TGCGCCAGCAGCTCCGGGGGGGTAAATTCACCCCTCCACTTT. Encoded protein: CASSSGGVNSPLHF.

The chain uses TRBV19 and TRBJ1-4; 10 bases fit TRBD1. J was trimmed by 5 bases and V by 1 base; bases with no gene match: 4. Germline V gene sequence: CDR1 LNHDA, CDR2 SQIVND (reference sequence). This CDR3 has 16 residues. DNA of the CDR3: TGTGCCAGTAGTATAGCCGGACAGGGGGGAAATGAAAAACTGTTTTTT. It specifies CASSIAGQGGNEKLFF. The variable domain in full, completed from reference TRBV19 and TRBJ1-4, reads DGGITQSPKYLFRKEGQNVTLSCEQNLNHDAMYWYRQDPGQGLRLIYYSQIVNDFQKGDIAEGYSVSREKKESFPLTVTSAQKNPTAFYLCASSIAGQGGNEKLFFGSGTQLSVL.

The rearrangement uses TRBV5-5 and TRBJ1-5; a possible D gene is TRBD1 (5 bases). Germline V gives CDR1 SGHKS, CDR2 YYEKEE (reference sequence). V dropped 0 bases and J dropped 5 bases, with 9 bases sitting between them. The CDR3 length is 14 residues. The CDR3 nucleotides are TGTGCCAGCAGCTTGGGGGCAGGGTATCAGCCCCAGCATTTT. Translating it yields CASSLGAGYQPQHF.

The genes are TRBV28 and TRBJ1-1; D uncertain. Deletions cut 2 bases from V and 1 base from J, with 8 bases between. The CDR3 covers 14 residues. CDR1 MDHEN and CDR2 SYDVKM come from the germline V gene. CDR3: CASSLIVGNTEAFF. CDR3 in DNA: TGTGCCAGCAGTTTAATTGTGGGGAACACTGAAGCTTTCTTT.

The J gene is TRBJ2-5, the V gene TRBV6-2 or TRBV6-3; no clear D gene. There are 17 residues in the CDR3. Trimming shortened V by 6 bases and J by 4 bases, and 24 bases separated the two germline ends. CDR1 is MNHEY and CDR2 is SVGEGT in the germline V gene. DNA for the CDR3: TGTGCCAGCAGCCCTCGGTTGCGAGGTGACCGAGGAGAGACCCAGTACTTC. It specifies CASSPRLRGDRGETQYF.

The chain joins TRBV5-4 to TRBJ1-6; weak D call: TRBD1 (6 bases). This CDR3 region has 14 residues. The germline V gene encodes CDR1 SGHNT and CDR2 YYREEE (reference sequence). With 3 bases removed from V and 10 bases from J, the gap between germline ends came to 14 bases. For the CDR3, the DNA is TGTGCCAGCAGCTCGACAGGATATGAGTCACCCCTCCACTTT. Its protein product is CASSSTGYESPLHF.

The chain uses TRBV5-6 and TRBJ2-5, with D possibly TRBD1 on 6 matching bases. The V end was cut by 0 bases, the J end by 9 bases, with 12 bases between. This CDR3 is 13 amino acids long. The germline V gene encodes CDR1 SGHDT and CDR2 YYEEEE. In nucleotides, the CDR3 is TGTGCCAGCAGCTTGGCACAGGGTAGGCCCCAGTACTTC. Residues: CASSLAQGRPQYF.

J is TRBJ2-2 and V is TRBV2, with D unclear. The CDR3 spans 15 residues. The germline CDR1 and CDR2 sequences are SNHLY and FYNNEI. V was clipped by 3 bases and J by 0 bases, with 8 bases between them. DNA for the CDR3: TGTGCCAGCAGTGAGGCGGCCTCGAACACCGGGGAGCTGTTTTTT. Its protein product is CASSEAASNTGELFF.

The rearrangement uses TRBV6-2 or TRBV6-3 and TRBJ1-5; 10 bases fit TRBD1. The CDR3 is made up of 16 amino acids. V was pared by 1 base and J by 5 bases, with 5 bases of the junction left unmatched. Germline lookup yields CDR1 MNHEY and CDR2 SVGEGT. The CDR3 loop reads CASSYFPGQGHQPQHF. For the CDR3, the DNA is TGTGCCAGCAGTTACTTCCCGGGACAGGGGCATCAGCCCCAGCATTTT.

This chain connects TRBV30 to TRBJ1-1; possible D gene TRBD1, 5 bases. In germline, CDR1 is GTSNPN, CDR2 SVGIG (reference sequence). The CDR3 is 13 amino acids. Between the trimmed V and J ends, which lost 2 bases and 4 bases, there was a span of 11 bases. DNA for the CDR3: TGTGCCTGGAGTCGCCAGGGCGCCACTGAAGCTTTCTTT. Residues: CAWSRQGATEAFF.

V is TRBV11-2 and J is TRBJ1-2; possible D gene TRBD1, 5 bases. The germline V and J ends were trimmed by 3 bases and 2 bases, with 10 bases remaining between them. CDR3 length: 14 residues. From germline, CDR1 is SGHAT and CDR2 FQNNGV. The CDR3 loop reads CASSFGALNYGYTF. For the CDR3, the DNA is TGTGCCAGCAGCTTCGGGGCACTGAACTATGGCTACACCTTC.

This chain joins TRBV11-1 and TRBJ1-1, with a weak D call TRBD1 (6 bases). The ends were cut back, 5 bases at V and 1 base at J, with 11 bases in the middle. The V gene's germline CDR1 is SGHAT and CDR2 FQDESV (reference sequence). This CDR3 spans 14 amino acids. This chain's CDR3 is CASSRTAPNTEAFF. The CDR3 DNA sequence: TGTGCCAGCAGCCGGACAGCACCGAACACTGAAGCTTTCTTT.

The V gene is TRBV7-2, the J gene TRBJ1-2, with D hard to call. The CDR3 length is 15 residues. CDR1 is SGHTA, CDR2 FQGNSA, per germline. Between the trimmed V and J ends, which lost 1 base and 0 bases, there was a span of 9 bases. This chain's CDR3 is CASSLESSANYGYTF. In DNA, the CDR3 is TGTGCCAGCAGCTTAGAATCGTCCGCTAACTATGGCTACACCTTC. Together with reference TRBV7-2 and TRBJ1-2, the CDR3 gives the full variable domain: GAGVSQSPSNKVTEKGKDVELRCDPISGHTALYWYRQSLGQGLEFLIYFQGNSAPDKSGLPSDRFSAERTGGSVSTLTIQRTQQEDSAVYLCASSLESSANYGYTFGSGTRLTVV.

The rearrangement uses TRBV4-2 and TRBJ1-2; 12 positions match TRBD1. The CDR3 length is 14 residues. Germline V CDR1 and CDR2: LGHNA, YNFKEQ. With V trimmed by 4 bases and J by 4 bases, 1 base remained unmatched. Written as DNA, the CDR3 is TGTGCCAGCAGCCGGGGACAGGGGGCCTATGGCTACACCTTC. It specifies CASSRGQGAYGYTF.

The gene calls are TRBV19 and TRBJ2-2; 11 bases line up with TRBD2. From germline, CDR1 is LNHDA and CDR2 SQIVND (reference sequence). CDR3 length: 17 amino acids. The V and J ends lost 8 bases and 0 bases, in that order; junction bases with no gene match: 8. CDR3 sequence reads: CASSSGLAASNTGELFF. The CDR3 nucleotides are TGTGCCAGTTCCTCGGGACTAGCGGCCTCGAACACCGGGGAGCTGTTTTTT.

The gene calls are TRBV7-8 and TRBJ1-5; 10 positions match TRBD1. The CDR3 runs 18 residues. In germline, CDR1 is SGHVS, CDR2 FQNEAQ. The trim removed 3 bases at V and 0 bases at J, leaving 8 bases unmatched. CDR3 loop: CASSLTGGNRYSNQPQHF. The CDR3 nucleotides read TGTGCCAGCAGCTTGACAGGGGGCAATAGGTATAGCAATCAGCCCCAGCATTTT.

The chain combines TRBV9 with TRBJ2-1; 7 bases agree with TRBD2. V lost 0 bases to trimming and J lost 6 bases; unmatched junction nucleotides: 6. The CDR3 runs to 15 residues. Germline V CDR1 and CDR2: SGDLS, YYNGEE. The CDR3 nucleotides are TGTGCCAGCAGCGTAGTAGCTAGCGGCCCCAATGAGCAGTTCTTC. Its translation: CASSVVASGPNEQFF.

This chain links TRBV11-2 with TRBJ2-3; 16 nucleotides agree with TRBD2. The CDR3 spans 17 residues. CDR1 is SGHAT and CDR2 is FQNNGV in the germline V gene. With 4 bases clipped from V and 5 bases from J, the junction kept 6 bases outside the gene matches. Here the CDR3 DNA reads TGTGCCAGCAGCTCGGGACTAGCGGGGGGGCGAAAAGATACGCAGTATTTT. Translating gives CASSSGLAGGRKDTQYF.

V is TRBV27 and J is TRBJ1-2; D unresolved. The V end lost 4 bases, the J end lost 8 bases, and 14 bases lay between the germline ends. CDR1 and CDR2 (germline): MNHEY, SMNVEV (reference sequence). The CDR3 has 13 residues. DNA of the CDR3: TGTGCCAGCAGTTCCCTAGGACCCGCGGGCTACACCTTC. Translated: CASSSLGPAGYTF.

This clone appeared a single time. Here the CDR3 DNA reads TGTGCCAGCTCACCCGGGGCAGGGGACTATGGCTACACCTTC. This translates into CASSPGAGDYGYTF. This chain links TRBV18 with TRBJ1-2; possibly TRBD1 for D (6 bases). From germline, CDR1 is KGHSH and CDR2 LQKENI. Trimming shortened V by 3 bases and J by 3 bases, and 11 bases separated the two germline ends. CDR3 length: 14 residues. Full variable domain (outside the CDR3, taken from reference TRBV18 and TRBJ1-2): NAGVMQNPRHLVRRRGQEARLRCSPMKGHSHVYWYRQLPEEGLKFMVYLQKENIIDESGMPKERFSAEFPKEGPSILRIQQVVRGDSAAYFCASSPGAGDYGYTFGSGTRLTVV.

CDR3 protein: CASSQGGSRETQYF. As DNA, the CDR3 is TGTGCCAGCAGCCAGGGAGGCAGCCGGGAGACCCAGTACTTC. The J gene is TRBJ2-5, the V gene TRBV3-1 (or the pseudogene TRBV3-2), with a weak D call TRBD2 (6 bases). V was cut by 3 bases and J by 5 bases, with 13 bases left in between. This CDR3 has 14 residues. Germline CDR1 reads LGHDT; CDR2 reads YNNKEL (reference sequence).

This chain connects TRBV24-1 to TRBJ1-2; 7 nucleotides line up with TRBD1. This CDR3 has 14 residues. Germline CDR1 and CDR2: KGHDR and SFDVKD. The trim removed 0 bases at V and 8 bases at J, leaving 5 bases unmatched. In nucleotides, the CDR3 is TGTGCCACCAGTGATTTGACAGGGGTAAAGGGCTACACCTTC. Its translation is CATSDLTGVKGYTF.

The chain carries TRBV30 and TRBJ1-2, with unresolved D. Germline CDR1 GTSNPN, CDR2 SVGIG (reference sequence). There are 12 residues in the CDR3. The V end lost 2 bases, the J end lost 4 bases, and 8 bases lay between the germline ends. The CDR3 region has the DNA TGTGCCTGGAGTCTAGGAGGCTATGGCTACACCTTC. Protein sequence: CAWSLGGYGYTF.

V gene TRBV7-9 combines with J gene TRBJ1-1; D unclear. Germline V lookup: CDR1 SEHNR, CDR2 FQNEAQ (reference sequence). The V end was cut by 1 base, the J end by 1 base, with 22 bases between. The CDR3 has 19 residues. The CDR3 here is CASSLGVPGSGRGNTEAFF. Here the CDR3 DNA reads TGTGCCAGCAGCTTAGGAGTTCCAGGTTCCGGTCGAGGGAACACTGAAGCTTTCTTT.

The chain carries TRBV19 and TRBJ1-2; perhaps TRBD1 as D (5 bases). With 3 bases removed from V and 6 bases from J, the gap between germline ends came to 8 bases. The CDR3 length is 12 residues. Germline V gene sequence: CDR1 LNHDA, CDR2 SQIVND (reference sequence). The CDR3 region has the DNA TGTGCCAGTAGTATCTGGGGGGATGGCTACACCTTC. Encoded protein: CASSIWGDGYTF. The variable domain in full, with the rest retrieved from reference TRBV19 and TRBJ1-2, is DGGITQSPKYLFRKEGQNVTLSCEQNLNHDAMYWYRQDPGQGLRLIYYSQIVNDFQKGDIAEGYSVSREKKESFPLTVTSAQKNPTAFYLCASSIWGDGYTFGSGTRLTVV.

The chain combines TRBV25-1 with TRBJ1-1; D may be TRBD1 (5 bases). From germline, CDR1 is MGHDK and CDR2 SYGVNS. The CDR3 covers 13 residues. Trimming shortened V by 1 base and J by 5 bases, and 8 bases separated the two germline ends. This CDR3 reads CASSELGETEAFF. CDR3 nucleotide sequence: TGTGCCAGCAGTGAATTGGGGGAGACTGAAGCTTTCTTT.

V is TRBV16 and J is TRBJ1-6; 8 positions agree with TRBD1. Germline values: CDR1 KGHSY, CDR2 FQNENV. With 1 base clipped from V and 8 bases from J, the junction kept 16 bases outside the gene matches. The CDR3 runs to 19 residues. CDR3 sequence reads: CASSQFMDLRTGNDSPLHF. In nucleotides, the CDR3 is TGTGCCAGCAGCCAATTCATGGACCTCCGGACAGGGAACGATTCACCCCTCCACTTT.

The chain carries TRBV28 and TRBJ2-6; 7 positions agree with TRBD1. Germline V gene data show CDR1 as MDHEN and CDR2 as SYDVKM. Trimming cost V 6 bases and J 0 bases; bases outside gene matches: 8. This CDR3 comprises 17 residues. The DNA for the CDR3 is TGTGCCAGCAGGAGGGGGCAACGGATCTCTGGGGCCAACGTCCTGACTTTC. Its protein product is CASRRGQRISGANVLTF.

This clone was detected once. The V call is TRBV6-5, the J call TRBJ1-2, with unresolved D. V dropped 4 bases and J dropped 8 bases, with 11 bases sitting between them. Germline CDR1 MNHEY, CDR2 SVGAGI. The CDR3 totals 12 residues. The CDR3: CASSSVSRGYTF. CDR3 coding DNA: TGTGCCAGCAGTTCCGTATCGCGAGGCTACACCTTC.

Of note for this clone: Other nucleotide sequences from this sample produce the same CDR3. The CDR3 reads CAWSAGVNQPQHF. The DNA of the CDR3 is TGTGCCTGGAGTGCGGGTGTAAATCAGCCCCAGCATTTT. J is TRBJ1-5 and V is TRBV30; no clear D gene. Trimming shortened V by 1 base and J by 4 bases, and 8 bases separated the two germline ends. CDR3 length equals 13 residues. Germline V gives CDR1 GTSNPN, CDR2 SVGIG (reference sequence).